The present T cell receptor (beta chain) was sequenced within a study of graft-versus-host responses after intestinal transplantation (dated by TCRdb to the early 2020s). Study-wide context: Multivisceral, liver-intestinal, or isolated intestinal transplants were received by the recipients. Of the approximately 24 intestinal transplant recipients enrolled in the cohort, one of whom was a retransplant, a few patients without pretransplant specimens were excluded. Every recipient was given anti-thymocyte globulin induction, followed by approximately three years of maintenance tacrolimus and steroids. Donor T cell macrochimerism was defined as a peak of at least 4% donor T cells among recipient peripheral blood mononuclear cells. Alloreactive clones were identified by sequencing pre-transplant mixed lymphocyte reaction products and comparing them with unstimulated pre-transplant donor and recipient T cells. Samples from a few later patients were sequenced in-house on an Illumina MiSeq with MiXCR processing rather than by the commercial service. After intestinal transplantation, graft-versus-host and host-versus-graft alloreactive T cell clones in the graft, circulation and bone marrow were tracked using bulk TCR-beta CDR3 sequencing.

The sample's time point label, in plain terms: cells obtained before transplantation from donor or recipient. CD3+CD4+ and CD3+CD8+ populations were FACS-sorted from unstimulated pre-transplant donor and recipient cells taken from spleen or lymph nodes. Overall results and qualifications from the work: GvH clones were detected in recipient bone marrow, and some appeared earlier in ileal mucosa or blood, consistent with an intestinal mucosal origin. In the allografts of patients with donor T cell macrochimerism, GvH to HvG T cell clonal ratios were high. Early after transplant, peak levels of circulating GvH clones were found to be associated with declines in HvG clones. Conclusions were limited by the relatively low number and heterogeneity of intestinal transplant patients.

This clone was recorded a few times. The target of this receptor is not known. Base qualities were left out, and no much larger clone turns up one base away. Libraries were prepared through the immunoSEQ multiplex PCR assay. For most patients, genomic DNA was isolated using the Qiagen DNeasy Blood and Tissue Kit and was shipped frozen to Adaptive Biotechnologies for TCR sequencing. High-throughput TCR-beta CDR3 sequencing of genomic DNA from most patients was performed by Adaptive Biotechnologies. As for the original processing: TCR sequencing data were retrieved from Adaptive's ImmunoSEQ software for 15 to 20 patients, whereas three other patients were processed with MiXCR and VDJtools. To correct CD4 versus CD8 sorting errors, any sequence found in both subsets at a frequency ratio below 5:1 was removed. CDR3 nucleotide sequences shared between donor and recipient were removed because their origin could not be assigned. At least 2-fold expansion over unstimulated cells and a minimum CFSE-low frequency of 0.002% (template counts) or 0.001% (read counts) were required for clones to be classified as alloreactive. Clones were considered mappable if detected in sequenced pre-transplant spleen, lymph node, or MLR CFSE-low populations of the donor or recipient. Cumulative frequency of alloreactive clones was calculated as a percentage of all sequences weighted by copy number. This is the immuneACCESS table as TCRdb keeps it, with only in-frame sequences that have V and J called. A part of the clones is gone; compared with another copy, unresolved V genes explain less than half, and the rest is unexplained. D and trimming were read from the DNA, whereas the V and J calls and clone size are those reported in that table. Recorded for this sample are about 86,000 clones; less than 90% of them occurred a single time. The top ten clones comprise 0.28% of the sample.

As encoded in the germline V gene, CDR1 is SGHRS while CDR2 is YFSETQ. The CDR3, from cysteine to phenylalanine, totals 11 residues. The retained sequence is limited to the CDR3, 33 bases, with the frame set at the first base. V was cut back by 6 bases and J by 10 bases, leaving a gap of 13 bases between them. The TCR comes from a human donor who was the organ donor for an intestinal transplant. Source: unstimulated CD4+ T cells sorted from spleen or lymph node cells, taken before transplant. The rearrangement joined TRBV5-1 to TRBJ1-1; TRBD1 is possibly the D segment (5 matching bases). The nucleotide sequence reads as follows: TGCGCCAGCACGTCGGCAGGGCGAGCTTTCTTT. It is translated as CASTSAGRAFF. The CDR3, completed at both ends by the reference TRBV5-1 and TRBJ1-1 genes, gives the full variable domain KAGVTQTPRYLIKTRGQQVTLSCSPISGHRSVSWYQQTPGQGLQFLFEYFSETQRNKGNFPGRFSGRQFSNSRSEMNVSTLELGDSALYLCASTSAGRAFFGQGTRLTVV.